This T cell receptor (beta chain) was recorded in a study of blood T cell repertoires in COVID-19. The J segment lost 7 bases and the V segment lost 2 bases, leaving 5 bases of the junction unmatched. The germline V gene encodes CDR1 LGHDT and CDR2 YNNKEL (reference sequence). CDR3 length: 15 residues. Data came from immunoSEQ multiplex PCR; TCRdb stores just in-frame clones and leaves some out. The sample contains roughly 100,000 clones, 85% to 90% of which appear only once. The gene calls are TRBV3-1 (or the pseudogene TRBV3-2) and TRBJ2-1; 10 bases map to TRBD2. The sequenced sample consisted of peripheral blood. The TCR originated in a man aged 50 to 60 with active or convalescent COVID-19. The CDR3 DNA follows: TGTGCCAGCAGCCAATTAAGCGGGGGGGGAAATGAGCAGTTCTTC. Translation gives CASSQLSGGGNEQFF.